This is a list of T cell receptor beta chains from one sample in a study of OX40 agonist ivuxolimab in advanced cancers. Data came from immunoSEQ multiplex PCR; TCRdb stores just in-frame clones and leaves some out. This sample carries roughly 24,000 clones, more than 80% of them seen once, and the ten largest clones take less than 9%. Sample: CD4+ or CD8+ T cells sorted from blood, taken in a trial of the OX40 agonist ivuxolimab. These TCRs come from an adult with an advanced solid tumor such as melanoma, head and neck, liver or kidney cancer. Both conserved end residues are part of each CDR3. The D gene is left open where the match is weak. Clone size is shown for a subset of rows, as once, few, many or a class of expanded clone.

V: TRBV27
J: TRBJ2-7
D: NA
size: NA
DNA: TGTGCCAGCAGACCGGGCAGGGCCACTTACGAGCAGTACTTC
CDR3: CASRPGRATYEQYF

V: TRBV6-5
J: TRBJ2-1
D: TRBD2
size: NA
DNA: TGTGCCAGCAGTTACCAGGGAGGGCTCAATGAGCAGTTCTTC
CDR3: CASSYQGGLNEQFF

V: TRBV5-5
J: TRBJ1-5
D: TRBD1
size: once
DNA: TGTGCCAGCAGCTTCCACCCCGGGACAGGAAGCAATCAGCCCCAGCATTTT
CDR3: CASSFHPGTGSNQPQHF

V: TRBV11-2
J: TRBJ2-1
D: TRBD2
size: NA
DNA: TGTGCCAGCAGTCGGACTAGCGGGGGGCCTGAGCAGTTCTTC
CDR3: CASSRTSGGPEQFF

V: TRBV27
J: TRBJ2-6
D: NA
size: few
DNA: TGTGCCAGCAGTTTATTTCTGGGGGGATCAGCTGGGGCCAACGTCCTGACTTTC
CDR3: CASSLFLGGSAGANVLTF

V: TRBV13
J: TRBJ2-3
D: TRBD2
size: NA
DNA: TGTGCCAGCAGCTCCGCCAGAGAGCGGGCGGGGGGGCGAAAGTCAGATACGCAGTATTTT
CDR3: CASSSARERAGGRKSDTQYF

V: TRBV7-9
J: TRBJ2-7
D: TRBD2
size: NA
DNA: TGTGCCAGCAGCTTAGTCGGTGGACTAGCGGGATACGAGCAGTACTTC
CDR3: CASSLVGGLAGYEQYF

V: TRBV11-1
J: TRBJ1-1
D: NA
size: NA
DNA: TGTGCCAGCAGCTTAATAGCCAGGGAAGCTTTCTTT
CDR3: CASSLIAREAFF

V: TRBV6-5
J: TRBJ2-7
D: TRBD1
size: NA
DNA: TGTGCCAGCAGTTATCAGGGACAGACCTACGAGCAGTACTTC
CDR3: CASSYQGQTYEQYF

V: TRBV4-1
J: TRBJ1-2
D: NA
size: NA
DNA: TGCGCCAGCAGCCAAGATTTATATGAGGGCTCTGGCTACACCTTC
CDR3: CASSQDLYEGSGYTF

V: TRBV19
J: TRBJ1-5
D: NA
size: NA
DNA: TGTGCCAGTAGGGCTTTGATGGGGGGCAATCAGCCCCAGCATTTT
CDR3: CASRALMGGNQPQHF

V: TRBV6-6
J: TRBJ2-1
D: NA
size: NA
DNA: TGTGCCAGCGTACGGGGGAATGAGCAGTTCTTC
CDR3: CASVRGNEQFF

V: TRBV19
J: TRBJ1-1
D: NA
size: NA
DNA: TGTGCCAGTAGTTGGGGACTGCACACTGAAGCTTTCTTT
CDR3: CASSWGLHTEAFF

V: TRBV15
J: TRBJ2-5
D: NA
size: NA
DNA: TGTGCCACCAGCACAGTGGGATACCAAGAGACCCAGTACTTC
CDR3: CATSTVGYQETQYF

V: TRBV6-1
J: TRBJ2-3
D: TRBD1
size: NA
DNA: TGTGCCAGCAGTGAGGACAGGGTGGCCACAGATACGCAGTATTTT
CDR3: CASSEDRVATDTQYF

V: TRBV19
J: TRBJ1-1
D: NA
size: NA
DNA: TGTGCCAGTAGTGTAGGACAGTTCATTGAAGCTTTCTTT
CDR3: CASSVGQFIEAFF

V: TRBV18
J: TRBJ2-1
D: NA
size: NA
DNA: TGTGCCAGCTCACCACCGTTAGGTGGGGGGCAGCTCTACAATGAGCAGTTCTTC
CDR3: CASSPPLGGGQLYNEQFF

V: TRBV19
J: TRBJ1-5
D: NA
size: NA
DNA: TGTGCCAGTAGTACCCCGGGGGAGAATCAGCCCCAGCATTTT
CDR3: CASSTPGENQPQHF

V: TRBV10-3
J: TRBJ2-1
D: NA
size: NA
DNA: TGTGCCATCAGTTTAGGGGGGGCCACCAATGAGCAGTTCTTC
CDR3: CAISLGGATNEQFF

V: TRBV2
J: TRBJ2-3
D: NA
size: NA
DNA: TGTGCCAGCACCCCCCAAGATACGCAGTATTTT
CDR3: CASTPQDTQYF

V: TRBV5-6
J: TRBJ1-2
D: NA
size: NA
DNA: TGTGCCAGCAGCATCTGGACAGATGGGTTTTTTGGCTACACCTTC
CDR3: CASSIWTDGFFGYTF

V: TRBV28
J: TRBJ1-1
D: TRBD1
size: few
DNA: TGTGCCAGCAGTTCTGGGGACAAAGCTGTAACATTGTGGGGACAGGGGAGTGGGAGGACTGAAGCTTTCTTT
CDR3: CASSSGDKAVTLWGQGSGRTEAFF

V: TRBV7-2
J: TRBJ2-3
D: TRBD2
size: NA
DNA: TGTGCCAGCAGCTTACCAAAGGACGGGGGGGCCGAAACAGATACGCAGTATTTT
CDR3: CASSLPKDGGAETDTQYF

V: TRBV27
J: TRBJ1-4
D: NA
size: NA
DNA: TGTGCCAGCAGTGGCCCGACAGGAGGATTAGAAAAACTGTTTTTT
CDR3: CASSGPTGGLEKLFF

V: TRBV6-5
J: TRBJ1-1
D: NA
size: NA
DNA: TGTGCCAGCAGGGGGACTCCTTACACTGAAGCTTTCTTT
CDR3: CASRGTPYTEAFF

V: TRBV11-2
J: TRBJ2-3
D: TRBD2
size: NA
DNA: TGTGCCAGCAGCTTAACTAGCGCCTCAACAGATACGCAGTATTTT
CDR3: CASSLTSASTDTQYF

V: TRBV19
J: TRBJ1-5
D: NA
size: NA
DNA: TGTGCCAGTAGCCCCCGGGGGGCCGGGCAGCCCCAGCATTTT
CDR3: CASSPRGAGQPQHF

V: TRBV5-5
J: TRBJ2-7
D: NA
size: NA
DNA: TGTGCCAGCAGCCACATCCCACAGGGATCCTCCTACGAGCAGTACTTC
CDR3: CASSHIPQGSSYEQYF